These 15 T cell receptor beta chains were sequenced from one sample in a study of cytomegalovirus exposure and HLA in healthy donors. Primers: 60 Vbeta forward and 13 Jbeta reverse. Assay: immunoSEQ multiplex PCR; the TCRdb copy retains only in-frame clones and omits some. The table lists more than 150,000 clones, roughly 88% of them singletons. Sequenced material: PBMCs. These receptors came from a girl aged 2-15 years in good health and CMV-seropositive.

The gene calls are TRBV28 and TRBJ2-5; 7 bases match TRBD2. Germline V gene data show CDR1 as MDHEN and CDR2 as SYDVKM. The V gene end was trimmed by 1 base and the J gene end by 5 bases; junction bases not matched to a gene: 10. This CDR3 spans 16 amino acids. The chain's CDR3 is CASSLYGAGVWETQYF. The CDR3 DNA follows: TGTGCCAGCAGTTTATACGGGGCGGGGGTATGGGAGACCCAGTACTTC.

V gene TRBV7-6 combines with J gene TRBJ2-3; tentatively, D is TRBD1 (5 bases). The CDR3 totals 13 residues. Germline lookup yields CDR1 SGHVS and CDR2 FNYEAQ. The V and J ends lost 0 bases and 6 bases respectively, with 7 bases between them. CDR3 amino acids: CASSLAAGDTQYF. The DNA for the CDR3 is TGTGCCAGCAGCTTAGCTGCAGGGGATACGCAGTATTTT. The variable domain in full, completed from reference TRBV7-6 and TRBJ2-3, reads GAGVSQSPRYKVTKRGQDVALRCDPISGHVSLYWYRQALGQGPEFLTYFNYEAQQDKSGLPNDRFSAERPEGSISTLTIQRTEQRDSAMYRCASSLAAGDTQYFGPGTRLTVL.

J is TRBJ2-3 and V is TRBV7-2, with 12 positions matching TRBD2. Germline V gene lookup returns CDR1 SGHTA and CDR2 FQGNSA. The CDR3 loop spans 16 amino acids. The junction had 2 bases not matched to a gene; V was cut back by 4 bases and J by 0 bases. CDR3 protein: CASSWTSGISTDTQYF. Here the CDR3 DNA reads TGTGCCAGCAGCTGGACTAGCGGGATTAGCACAGATACGCAGTATTTT.

This clone was seen only once. The V call is TRBV28, the J call TRBJ2-3, with 12 nucleotides matching TRBD2. Germline CDR1 reads MDHEN; CDR2 reads SYDVKM. CDR3 length equals 20 residues. Trimming cost V 5 bases and J 0 bases; bases outside gene matches: 15. The CDR3 reads CASSVPGLAGSLSSTDTQYF. The CDR3 DNA follows: TGTGCCAGCAGTGTACCCGGACTAGCGGGATCACTCTCTAGCACAGATACGCAGTATTTT.

The chain has TRBV14 and TRBJ2-5; no definite D call. V lost 1 base and J lost 4, with 4 bases in between. CDR1 is SGHDN and CDR2 is FVKESK in the germline V gene. This CDR3 region has 12 residues. Here the CDR3 DNA reads TGTGCCAGCAGCCAAGTCCGAGAGACCCAGTACTTC. Residues: CASSQVRETQYF.

The chain has TRBV20-1 and TRBJ2-1; D not resolved. Germline values: CDR1 DFQATT, CDR2 SNEGSKA (reference sequence). CDR3 length: 10 residues. The V and J ends lost 3 bases and 10 bases respectively, with 7 bases between them. In DNA, the CDR3 is TGCAGTGCTAGTATCGGGGAGCAGTTCTTC. Encoded protein: CSASIGEQFF.

V usage is TRBV5-4 and J usage is TRBJ1-2, with 10 bases lining up with TRBD1. CDR3 size: 14 residues. Per the germline V gene, CDR1 is SGHNT and CDR2 is YYREEE (reference sequence). The V and J ends lost 5 bases and 7 bases, in that order; junction bases with no gene match: 8. The CDR3 protein is CASRKDRGKVGYTF. In DNA form, the CDR3 reads TGTGCCAGCAGGAAGGACAGGGGGAAGGTTGGCTACACCTTC.

V gene TRBV7-2 combines with J gene TRBJ2-6, with D perhaps TRBD1 (5 bases). Germline CDR1 and CDR2: SGHTA and FQGNSA. Trimming shortened V by 1 base and J by 0 bases, and 13 bases separated the two germline ends. The CDR3 contains 18 residues. CDR3 DNA sequence: TGTGCCAGCAGCTTAGTTGGGGCCTCGTACTCTGGGGCCAACGTCCTGACTTTC. Its protein is CASSLVGASYSGANVLTF.

This rearrangement joins TRBV6-1 to TRBJ2-5; D perhaps matches TRBD1 (5 bases). From germline, CDR1 is MNHNS and CDR2 SASEGT. The CDR3 runs to 15 residues. The V end lost 5 bases, the J end lost 2 bases, and 15 bases lay between the germline ends. Written as DNA, the CDR3 is TGTGCCAGCAGTTCAGGGTGGAGTCGGCAAGAGACCCAGTACTTC. Translating it yields CASSSGWSRQETQYF.

J is TRBJ2-2 and V is TRBV7-3, with D perhaps matching TRBD1 (6 bases). V lost 5 bases, J lost 8 bases, and 12 bases lay in between. The CDR3 spans 13 residues. Germline V gives CDR1 SGHTA, CDR2 FQGTGA. The CDR3 reads CASSLGGIGELFF. The DNA of the CDR3 is TGTGCCAGCAGCCTAGGGGGAATAGGGGAGCTGTTTTTT.

The chain recombines TRBV15 with TRBJ2-7; TRBD2 agrees at 9 bases. The CDR3 runs 16 residues. The junction had 6 bases not matched to a gene; V was cut back by 0 bases and J by 3 bases. Germline V gene sequence: CDR1 LNHNV, CDR2 YYDKDF (reference sequence). The CDR3 region is CATSRDLASGIYEQYF. CDR3 in DNA: TGTGCCACCAGCAGAGATCTGGCTAGCGGGATCTACGAGCAGTACTTC.

This clone was counted only a few times. This chain links TRBV5-8 with TRBJ2-7; D is unclear. Germline V CDR1 and CDR2: SGHTS, YDEGEE. V was trimmed by 2 bases and J by 0 bases, leaving 9 bases between them. The CDR3 is 14 residues long. CDR3: CASSLVGFSYEQYF. CDR3 sequence (DNA): TGTGCCAGCAGCTTAGTCGGGTTCTCCTACGAGCAGTACTTC.

The J gene is TRBJ1-2, the V gene TRBV6-1, with a tentative D call TRBD1 (5 bases). Trimming stripped 8 bases from V and 2 bases from J, with 15 bases between. The germline CDR1 and CDR2 sequences are MNHNS and SASEGT. CDR3 length equals 14 residues. CDR3 sequence (DNA): TGTGCCAGCCGATTTTGGGAGGGGAACTATGGCTACACCTTC. It yields the protein CASRFWEGNYGYTF.

In this sample, this clone turned up a few times. The junction and the germline gene differ at one end; a read error may be behind it. In nucleotides, the CDR3 is TGTGCCAGCAACCTCCGTGGGAGGACACATTTC. Protein sequence: CASNLRGRTHF. The V gene is TRBV2, the J gene TRBJ1-2; a weak D match, TRBD1 (5 bases). The CDR3 loop spans 11 amino acids. The germline V gene encodes CDR1 SNHLY and CDR2 FYNNEI.

The chain carries TRBV30 and TRBJ2-1; possible D gene TRBD2, 6 bases. Trimming shortened V by 2 bases and J by 6 bases, and 8 bases separated the two germline ends. This CDR3 is built from 12 residues. CDR1 is GTSNPN, CDR2 SVGIG, per germline (reference sequence). The CDR3 sequence: CAWSLGSNEQFF. The CDR3 DNA reads as TGTGCCTGGAGTCTCGGGAGCAATGAGCAGTTCTTC. Drawing the rest from reference TRBV30 and TRBJ2-1, the complete variable domain is SQTIHQWPATLVQPVGSPLSLECTVEGTSNPNLYWYRQAAGRGLQLLFYSVGIGQISSEVPQNLSASRPQDRQFILSSKKLLLSDSGFYLCAWSLGSNEQFFGPGTRLTVL.